This is a list of T cell receptor beta chains from one sample in a study of OX40 agonist ivuxolimab in advanced cancers. The assay was immunoSEQ multiplex PCR, and TCRdb's table has in-frame clones only and misses some. This table has roughly 53,000 clones, approximately 88% appearing once. The input for sequencing was CD4+ or CD8+ T cells sorted from blood, taken in a trial of the OX40 agonist ivuxolimab. These receptors came from an adult with an advanced solid tumor such as melanoma, head and neck, liver or kidney cancer. The CDR3 runs from the conserved cysteine through the conserved F or W. The order of the fields is J gene, V gene, D gene, clone size, CDR3 protein, CDR3 DNA. A D gene is named only where the DNA matches it firmly. Only part of the rows carry a size: once, few, many, or a class if the clone is expanded.

TRBJ2-7	TRBV10-2	-	-	CASSESRVGVDEQYF	TGCGCCAGCAGTGAGTCCCGGGTGGGTGTCGACGAGCAGTACTTC
TRBJ2-7	TRBV7-3	-	medium-sized	CASSLIPNSYEQYF	TGTGCCAGCAGCTTAATTCCTAACTCCTACGAGCAGTACTTC
TRBJ1-5	TRBV27	-	-	CASNAGVDQPQHF	TGTGCCAGCAACGCAGGGGTGGATCAGCCCCAGCATTTT
TRBJ2-1	TRBV7-2	-	once	CASSLALGPYNEQFF	TGTGCCAGCAGCTTAGCATTAGGCCCCTACAATGAGCAGTTCTTC
TRBJ2-3	TRBV23-1	-	-	CASSQSQVRERDTQYF	TGCGCCAGCAGTCAATCGCAAGTACGGGAACGAGATACGCAGTATTTT
TRBJ1-4	TRBV6-1	-	-	CASSDPRSATGF	TGTGCCAGCAGTGACCCGCGGAGTGCTACGGGGTTT
TRBJ2-7	TRBV5-5	-	-	CASSLDRATSSYEQYF	TGTGCCAGCAGCTTGGATCGAGCGACTAGCTCCTACGAGCAGTACTTC
TRBJ2-1	TRBV5-1	-	-	CASSLPTAGNEQFF	TGCGCCAGCAGCTTACCTACGGCGGGCAATGAGCAGTTCTTC
TRBJ2-3	TRBV6-5	-	few	CASRPPAATTDTQYF	TGTGCCAGCAGGCCTCCGGCGGCGACCACAGATACGCAGTATTTT
TRBJ2-5	TRBV19	-	-	CASSLSTRKTQYF	TGTGCCAGTAGTCTCTCCACTAGGAAGACCCAGTACTTC
TRBJ2-2	TRBV7-3	-	few	CASSYNSANTGELFF	TGTGCCAGCAGTTACAATAGTGCAAACACCGGGGAGCTGTTTTTT
TRBJ1-3	TRBV4-2	-	-	CASSQPDRSGNTIYF	TGTGCCAGCAGCCAACCAGACCGCTCTGGAAACACCATATATTTT
TRBJ2-3	TRBV30	TRBD2	few	CAWSVLAGAVNTQYF	TGTGCCTGGAGTGTACTAGCGGGAGCGGTAAATACGCAGTATTTT
TRBJ2-7	TRBV7-2	-	-	CASGLGGYYEQYF	TGTGCCAGCGGTCTAGGGGGGTACTACGAGCAGTACTTC
TRBJ2-2	TRBV11-2	TRBD1	-	CASSLGHHRTGPGELFF	TGTGCCAGCAGCTTAGGACATCATAGGACAGGGCCCGGGGAGCTGTTTTTT
TRBJ1-4	TRBV29-1	-	-	CSVEDLSGGGEKLFF	TGCAGCGTTGAAGATCTTTCGGGTGGTGGGGAAAAACTGTTTTTT
TRBJ2-1	TRBV5-1	-	-	CASSLEVVQSSYNEQFF	TGCGCCAGCAGCTTGGAGGTAGTCCAGAGCTCCTACAATGAGCAGTTCTTC
TRBJ2-1	TRBV6-1	TRBD1	-	CASTLGQSYNEQFF	TGTGCCAGCACCCTGGGACAGTCCTACAATGAGCAGTTCTTC
TRBJ2-7	TRBV13	TRBD2	-	CASRLAGGTYEQYF	TGTGCCAGCAGGCTAGCGGGAGGAACCTACGAGCAGTACTTC
TRBJ2-7	TRBV5-4	-	-	CASAPRGSYEQYF	TGTGCCAGCGCCCCCAGGGGATCCTACGAGCAGTACTTC
TRBJ2-3	TRBV2	TRBD2	-	CASSARLASSTDTQYF	TGTGCCAGCAGTGCCAGACTAGCGTCTAGCACAGATACGCAGTATTTT
TRBJ2-4	TRBV6-6	-	-	CASSPSLAKNIQYF	TGTGCCAGCAGCCCCTCGTTAGCCAAAAACATTCAGTACTTC
TRBJ1-1	TRBV11-3	-	-	CASSFSGKNTEAFF	TGTGCCAGCAGCTTTTCCGGGAAGAACACTGAAGCTTTCTTT
TRBJ1-2	TRBV7-9	-	-	CASSLVAGPYGYTF	TGTGCCAGCAGCTTAGTGGCAGGCCCCTATGGCTACACCTTC
TRBJ1-5	TRBV15	-	-	CATSWREGGQPQHF	TGTGCCACCAGCTGGAGGGAGGGCGGACAGCCCCAGCATTTT
TRBJ2-1	TRBV5-4	-	once	CASSLDLTSSYNEQFF	TGTGCCAGCAGCTTGGACCTCACAAGCTCCTACAATGAGCAGTTCTTC
TRBJ2-2	TRBV4-3	-	-	CASSQVGGTGELFF	TGCGCCAGCAGCCAAGTTGGGGGAACCGGGGAGCTGTTTTTT
TRBJ2-1	TRBV5-8	-	-	CASTFRSGVNEQFF	TGTGCCAGCACCTTCCGATCCGGGGTCAATGAGCAGTTCTTC
TRBJ2-3	TRBV5-1	-	-	CASSLEGRPRTDTQYF	TGCGCCAGCAGCTTGGAGGGCAGGCCTCGCACAGATACGCAGTATTTT
TRBJ2-4	TRBV7-2	-	-	CASSLRRGGWAKNIQYF	TGTGCCAGCAGCCTTCGACGCGGTGGTTGGGCCAAAAACATTCAGTACTTC
TRBJ1-5	TRBV7-2	-	-	CASSLTRERQPQHF	TGTGCCAGCAGCTTAACGAGGGAGCGTCAGCCCCAGCATTTT
TRBJ2-2	TRBV4-1	-	-	CASSQEEKGSGELFF	TGCGCCAGCAGCCAAGAGGAAAAGGGTAGCGGGGAGCTGTTTTTT
TRBJ2-2	TRBV27	-	-	CASSPTQGTGELFF	TGTGCCAGCAGCCCCACCCAGGGTACCGGGGAGCTGTTTTTT
TRBJ2-1	TRBV7-6	TRBD2	-	CASSLAGTSYNEQFF	TGTGCCAGCAGCTTAGCCGGGACTAGCTACAATGAGCAGTTCTTC
TRBJ1-5	TRBV5-4	TRBD1	-	CASSQADREGQPQHF	TGTGCCAGCAGCCAGGCGGACAGGGAAGGTCAGCCCCAGCATTTT
TRBJ1-6	TRBV28	-	-	CASSPRPRGGSNSPLHF	TGTGCCAGCAGTCCTCGCCCACGGGGAGGAAGTAATTCACCCCTCCACTTT
TRBJ1-1	TRBV9	-	-	CASSVGRAGATEAFF	TGTGCCAGCAGCGTAGGGCGGGCAGGGGCCACTGAAGCTTTCTTT
TRBJ1-5	TRBV28	-	-	CASSFNVPQPQHF	TGTGCCAGCAGTTTTAACGTTCCTCAGCCCCAGCATTTT
TRBJ2-1	TRBV5-8	-	-	CASSRGSWDTSYNEQFF	TGTGCCAGCAGCCGCGGATCTTGGGACACCTCCTACAATGAGCAGTTCTTC
TRBJ2-3	TRBV11-2	TRBD1	-	CASSLGQGAEDTQYF	TGTGCCAGCAGCTTAGGACAGGGGGCCGAAGATACGCAGTATTTT
TRBJ2-7	TRBV28	TRBD2	-	CASSQYGLAGGIYEQYF	TGTGCCAGCAGTCAGTACGGACTAGCGGGAGGGATCTACGAGCAGTACTTC
TRBJ2-7	TRBV6-6	-	-	CASSRTLASTYEQYF	TGTGCCAGCAGCCGAACCCTAGCTTCCACCTACGAGCAGTACTTC
TRBJ1-5	TRBV27	TRBD1	-	CASSLLAGGGNQPQHF	TGTGCCAGCAGTTTATTGGCAGGGGGAGGCAATCAGCCCCAGCATTTT
TRBJ2-3	TRBV7-8	-	-	CASSLVGDTQYF	TGTGCCAGCAGCTTAGTCGGGGATACGCAGTATTTT
TRBJ1-3	TRBV27	TRBD1	once	CASSSIGGEGNTIYF	TGTGCCAGCAGTTCAATAGGGGGCGAAGGAAACACCATATATTTT
TRBJ1-2	TRBV11-2	-	-	CASSSSRDTIYGYTF	TGTGCCAGCAGCTCTTCCCGGGACACCATTTATGGCTACACCTTC
TRBJ2-3	TRBV19	TRBD2	-	CASSESGRASDTQYF	TGTGCCAGTAGTGAAAGCGGGAGGGCCTCGGATACGCAGTATTTT
TRBJ2-7	TRBV5-4	-	few	CASSLAVGYREQYF	TGTGCCAGCAGCTTGGCGGTAGGTTATCGCGAGCAGTACTTC
TRBJ2-3	TRBV23-1	-	once	CASSQSGTDTQYF	TGCGCCAGCAGTCAATCAGGCACAGATACGCAGTATTTT
TRBJ2-3	TRBV11-2	TRBD2	once	CASSPGLAGGRDTQYF	TGTGCCAGCAGCCCTGGACTAGCGGGAGGTAGAGATACGCAGTATTTT
TRBJ2-7	TRBV7-9	TRBD1	once	CASSPRTGGGYEQYF	TGTGCCAGCAGCCCCAGGACAGGGGGCGGTTACGAGCAGTACTTC
TRBJ2-5	TRBV7-7	TRBD2	-	CASSFNAYGGSQETQYF	TGTGCCAGCAGCTTTAATGCGTATGGCGGGAGCCAAGAGACCCAGTACTTC
TRBJ1-1	TRBV5-1	TRBD1	once	CASSTLRGQKAFF	TGCGCCAGCAGCACCCTCAGGGGGCAGAAAGCTTTCTTT
TRBJ2-6	TRBV6-5	-	-	CASSYSGSSGANVLTF	TGTGCCAGCAGTTACTCAGGGAGCTCTGGGGCCAACGTCCTGACTTTC